Presented here are 15 T cell receptor beta chains from one specimen sequenced in a study of blood T cell repertoires in COVID-19. Using immunoSEQ multiplex PCR, the repertoire was profiled, and TCRdb retains in-frame clones only, with some absent. This sample yields about 69,000 clones, of which 85% are seen a single time; around 2.9% belongs to the top ten. The specimen sequenced was peripheral blood. The source is a man older than 75 with acute or convalescent COVID-19.

This clone appeared once. The chain recombines TRBV11-2 with TRBJ2-4, with 8 nucleotides matching TRBD1. Unmatched junction bases numbered 10, after V lost 3 bases and J lost 0 bases. The CDR3 sequence is 18 residues long. CDR1 is SGHAT, CDR2 FQNNGV, per germline. CDR3 in DNA: TGTGCCAGCAGCTTCACAGGGGGACAGTTTCTAGCCAAAAACATTCAGTACTTC. This codes for CASSFTGGQFLAKNIQYF. The complete variable domain, with remaining parts taken from reference TRBV11-2 and TRBJ2-4, reads EAGVAQSPRYKIIEKRQSVAFWCNPISGHATLYWYQQILGQGPKLLIQFQNNGVVDDSQLPKDRFSAERLKGVDSTLKIQPAKLEDSAVYLCASSFTGGQFLAKNIQYFGAGTRLSVL.

This sequence joins TRBV7-2 and TRBJ2-5; D might be TRBD2 (6 bases). V gave up 8 bases and J gave up 5 bases, with 24 bases separating them. Germline CDR1 SGHTA, CDR2 FQGNSA. The CDR3 loop spans 16 amino acids. CDR3 residues: CASAVGPRRDPETQYF. The CDR3 nucleotides read TGTGCCAGCGCTGTGGGCCCTAGGAGGGATCCGGAGACCCAGTACTTC.

This rearrangement joins TRBV4-3 to TRBJ1-1; D may be TRBD1 (6 bases). Germline CDR1 reads LGHNA; CDR2 reads YSLEER. This CDR3 contains 15 residues. Trimming pared 4 bases from V and 7 bases from J, leaving 19 bases between. The CDR3 bases are TGCGCCAGCAGCCCCAAAGGAAAGGGGGATCTTGAAGCTTTCTTT. Translation: CASSPKGKGDLEAFF.

The chain recombines TRBV30 with TRBJ2-1; TRBD2 matches 8 bases. The ends lost 4 bases at V and 5 bases at J; junction bases unmatched: 7. The CDR3 extends over 14 amino acids. CDR1 and CDR2 from the germline V gene are GTSNPN and SVGIG (reference sequence). The CDR3 region has the DNA TGTGCCTGGACTGGTTTGACTAGCGACAATGAGCAGTTCTTC. Protein sequence: CAWTGLTSDNEQFF. Using reference TRBV30 and TRBJ2-1 for the parts outside the CDR3, the full variable domain is SQTIHQWPATLVQPVGSPLSLECTVEGTSNPNLYWYRQAAGRGLQLLFYSVGIGQISSEVPQNLSASRPQDRQFILSSKKLLLSDSGFYLCAWTGLTSDNEQFFGPGTRLTVL.

V is TRBV27 and J is TRBJ2-2; 7 nucleotides line up with TRBD2. The CDR3 is 14 residues long. Per germline, CDR1 MNHEY and CDR2 SMNVEV (reference sequence). V lost 2 bases, J lost 4 bases, and 1 base stayed unmatched. The CDR3 nucleotides read TGTGCCAGCAGTTTAGGGGGGGGCACCGGGGAGCTGTTTTTT. Translated, it gives CASSLGGGTGELFF.

The V gene is TRBV5-1, the J gene TRBJ1-3; perhaps TRBD1 as D (6 bases). The CDR3 covers 16 residues. From germline, CDR1 is SGHRS and CDR2 YFSETQ. With 2 bases removed from V and 2 bases from J, the gap between germline ends came to 14 bases. The CDR3 is CASSLQGSGPGNTIYF. The CDR3 DNA is TGCGCCAGCAGCTTACAGGGATCTGGTCCTGGAAACACCATATATTTT.

The chain is built from TRBV6-5 and TRBJ2-7; the D gene is possibly TRBD2 (5 bases). From germline, CDR1 is MNHEY and CDR2 SVGAGI. The CDR3 is 14 amino acids. V gave up 2 bases and J gave up 3 bases, with 11 bases separating them. CDR3 amino acids: CASSYVDGNYEQYF. The CDR3 nucleotides read TGTGCCAGCAGTTACGTAGACGGGAACTACGAGCAGTACTTC.

This clone turned up a few times. The CDR3 region is CASSRGQAPEAFF. The CDR3 nucleotides are TGCGCCAGCAGCCGCGGACAGGCACCTGAAGCTTTCTTT. V gene TRBV5-1 combines with J gene TRBJ1-1; 7 bases line up with TRBD1. V lost 4 bases, J lost 6 bases, and 6 bases stayed unmatched. CDR3 size: 13 residues. Germline V gene data show CDR1 as SGHRS and CDR2 as YFSETQ.

This rearrangement joins TRBV30 to TRBJ2-4; TRBD1 matches 7 bases. Looked up from germline, CDR1 is GTSNPN and CDR2 is SVGIG (reference sequence). Unmatched junction bases numbered 19, after V lost 3 bases and J lost 11 bases. The CDR3 contains 16 residues. In DNA form, the CDR3 reads TGTGCCTGGAGCCCTCGCGGAGCGCGATTGGGGACAGTTCAGTACTTC. Amino acid sequence: CAWSPRGARLGTVQYF. Full variable domain (outside the CDR3, taken from reference TRBV30 and TRBJ2-4): SQTIHQWPATLVQPVGSPLSLECTVEGTSNPNLYWYRQAAGRGLQLLFYSVGIGQISSEVPQNLSASRPQDRQFILSSKKLLLSDSGFYLCAWSPRGARLGTVQYFGAGTRLSVL.

V is TRBV9 and J is TRBJ2-1; 11 positions agree with TRBD1. Per germline, CDR1 SGDLS and CDR2 YYNGEE. J lost 7 bases, V lost 4 bases, and 4 bases had no gene match. This CDR3 has 14 amino acids. The CDR3 sequence is CASSRTGGWNEQFF. CDR3 nucleotide sequence: TGTGCCAGCAGCCGGACAGGGGGCTGGAATGAGCAGTTCTTC.

This clone was picked up one time. V gene TRBV18 combines with J gene TRBJ1-3; D ambiguous. In germline, CDR1 is KGHSH, CDR2 LQKENI. This CDR3 has 15 residues. Trimming took off 0 bases at V and 4 bases at J, with 10 bases between the two ends. The CDR3 sequence is CASSPPGRAGNTIYF. The CDR3 region has the DNA TGTGCCAGCTCACCACCGGGGAGGGCCGGAAACACCATATATTTT.

This clone was seen once. V usage is TRBV30 and J usage is TRBJ2-2; 8 positions match TRBD2. Germline CDR1 GTSNPN, CDR2 SVGIG (reference sequence). The trim removed 3 bases at V and 4 bases at J, leaving 7 bases unmatched. The CDR3 runs 15 residues. CDR3 in DNA: TGTGCCTGGAGGCCACTAGCGGCAGTCACCGGGGAGCTGTTTTTT. The encoded protein is CAWRPLAAVTGELFF.

The V and J genes are TRBV19 and TRBJ1-4, with D perhaps matching TRBD1 (5 bases). The germline CDR1 and CDR2 sequences are LNHDA and SQIVND (reference sequence). Trimming removed 3 bases at V and 8 bases at J, with 13 bases between. CDR3 length: 14 amino acids. CDR3 sequence (DNA): TGTGCCAGTAGTATTCTGCCAGGGCGCGAAAAACTGTTTTTT. It codes for CASSILPGREKLFF. Looking up the rest from reference TRBV19 and TRBJ1-4 gives the full variable domain: DGGITQSPKYLFRKEGQNVTLSCEQNLNHDAMYWYRQDPGQGLRLIYYSQIVNDFQKGDIAEGYSVSREKKESFPLTVTSAQKNPTAFYLCASSILPGREKLFFGSGTQLSVL.

Here the CDR3 reads CASSAGLAASSYNEQFF. CDR3 coding DNA: TGTGCCAGCAGCGCGGGACTAGCGGCTAGCTCCTACAATGAGCAGTTCTTC. The J gene is TRBJ2-1, the V gene TRBV5-4, with TRBD2 matching over 11 bases. Trimming removed 4 bases from V and 0 bases from J; junction bases left unmatched: 6. Germline CDR1 reads SGHNT; CDR2 reads YYREEE (reference sequence). CDR3 size: 17 residues.

The rearrangement links TRBV12-3 or TRBV12-4 to TRBJ2-7; D is possibly TRBD2 (5 bases). The V end lost 3 bases, the J end lost 4 bases, and 10 bases lay between the germline ends. The CDR3 totals 13 residues. The CDR3 sequence: CASSLFEGYEQYF. The CDR3 nucleotides are TGTGCCAGCAGTTTGTTTGAGGGTTACGAGCAGTACTTC.